This T cell receptor (beta chain) originates from a study of memory CD4+ T cells and cytomegalovirus serostatus. The sort gate was single viable CD3+CD4+CD8-CD45RO+ cells for memory CD4+ T cells. Sequencing was performed with immunoSEQ multiplex PCR; in TCRdb, only in-frame clones are kept and a portion is missing. The repertoire has tens of thousands of clones, roughly three quarters of them found once; the top ten carry about 0.9%. The V end was cut by 2 bases, the J end by 5 bases, with 9 bases between. This CDR3 has 13 amino acids. CDR1 is SGHAT, CDR2 FQDESV, per germline (reference sequence). The TCR was taken from an adult in good health and CMV-seronegative. The rearrangement uses TRBV11-1 and TRBJ1-1, with a tentative D call TRBD1 (5 bases). Sequencing was carried out using memory CD4+ T cells from blood. CDR3 DNA: TGTGCCAGCAGCTTATTGTCAGGGACTGAAGCTTTCTTT. This translates into CASSLLSGTEAFF.